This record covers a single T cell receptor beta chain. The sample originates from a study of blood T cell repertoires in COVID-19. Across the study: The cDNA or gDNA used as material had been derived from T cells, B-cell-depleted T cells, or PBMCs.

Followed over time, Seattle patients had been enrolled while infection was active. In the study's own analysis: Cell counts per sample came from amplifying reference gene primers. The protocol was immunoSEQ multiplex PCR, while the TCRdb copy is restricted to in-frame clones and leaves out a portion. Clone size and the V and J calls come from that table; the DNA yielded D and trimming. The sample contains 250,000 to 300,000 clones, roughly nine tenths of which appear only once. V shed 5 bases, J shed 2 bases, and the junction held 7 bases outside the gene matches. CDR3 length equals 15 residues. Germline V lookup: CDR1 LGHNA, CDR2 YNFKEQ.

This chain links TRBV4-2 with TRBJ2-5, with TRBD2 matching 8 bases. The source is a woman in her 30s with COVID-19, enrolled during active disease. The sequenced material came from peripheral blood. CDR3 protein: CASSFSGAGQETQYF. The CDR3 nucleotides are TGTGCCAGCAGCTTTAGCGGGGCGGGGCAAGAGACCCAGTACTTC.